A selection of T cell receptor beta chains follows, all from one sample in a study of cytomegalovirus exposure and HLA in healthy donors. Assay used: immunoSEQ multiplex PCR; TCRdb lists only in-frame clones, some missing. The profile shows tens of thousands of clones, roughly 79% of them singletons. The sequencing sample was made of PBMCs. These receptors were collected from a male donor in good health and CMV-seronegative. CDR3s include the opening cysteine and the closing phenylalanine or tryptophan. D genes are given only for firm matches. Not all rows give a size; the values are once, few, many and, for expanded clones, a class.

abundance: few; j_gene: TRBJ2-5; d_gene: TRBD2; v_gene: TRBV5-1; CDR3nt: TGCGCCAGCAGCTTCACTAGCGGTCAAGAGACCCAGTACTTC; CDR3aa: CASSFTSGQETQYF
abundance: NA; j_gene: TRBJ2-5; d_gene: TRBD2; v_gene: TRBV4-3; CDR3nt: TGCGCCAGCAGCCAAGGACTAGCGGTAGAGACCCAGTACTTC; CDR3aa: CASSQGLAVETQYF
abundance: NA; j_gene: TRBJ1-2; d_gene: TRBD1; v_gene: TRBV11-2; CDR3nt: TGTGCCAGCAGCTTCGACAGGGGGCTAGGGTATGGCTACACCTTC; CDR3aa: CASSFDRGLGYGYTF
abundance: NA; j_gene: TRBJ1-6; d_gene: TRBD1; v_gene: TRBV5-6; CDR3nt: TGTGCCAGCAGCCATTTACAGGGGCGATATAATTCACCCCTCCACTTT; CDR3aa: CASSHLQGRYNSPLHF
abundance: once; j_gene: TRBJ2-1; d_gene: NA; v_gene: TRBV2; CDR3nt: TGTGCCAGCACCGAGGACAGACCTTCCTACAATGAGCAGTTCTTC; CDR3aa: CASTEDRPSYNEQFF
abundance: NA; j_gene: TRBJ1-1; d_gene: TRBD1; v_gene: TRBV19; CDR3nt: TGTGCCAGTAGAACCGGGACAGGGGGCAAGAACACTGAAGCTTTCTTT; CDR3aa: CASRTGTGGKNTEAFF
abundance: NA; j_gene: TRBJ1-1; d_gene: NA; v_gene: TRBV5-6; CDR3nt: TGTGCCAGCAGCTCCGTAGATGTCGGGAACACTGAAGCTTTCTTT; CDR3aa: CASSSVDVGNTEAFF
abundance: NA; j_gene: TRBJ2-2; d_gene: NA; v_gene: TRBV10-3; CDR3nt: TGTGCCATCGGAGTTTTGGGCGGGGAGCTGTTTTTT; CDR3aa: CAIGVLGGELFF
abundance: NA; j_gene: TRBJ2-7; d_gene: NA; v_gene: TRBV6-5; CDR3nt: TGTGCCAGCAGTTACTCGACGGGACACGCCGCCTACGAGCAGTACTTC; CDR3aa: CASSYSTGHAAYEQYF
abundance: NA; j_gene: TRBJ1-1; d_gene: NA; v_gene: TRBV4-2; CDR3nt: TGTGCCAGCGAAGAAGAAAGGGGGTATAACACTGAAGCTTTCTTT; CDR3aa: CASEEERGYNTEAFF
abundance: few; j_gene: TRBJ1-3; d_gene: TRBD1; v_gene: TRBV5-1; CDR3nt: TGCGCCAGCAGCTTACCCGGGACAGGGGCTATGAACACCATATATTTT; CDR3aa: CASSLPGTGAMNTIYF
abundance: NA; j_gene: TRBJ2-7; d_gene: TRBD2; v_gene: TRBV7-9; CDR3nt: TGTGCCAGCAGCTGGACTAGCGAAAGAGGCCACGAGCAGTACTTC; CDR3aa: CASSWTSERGHEQYF
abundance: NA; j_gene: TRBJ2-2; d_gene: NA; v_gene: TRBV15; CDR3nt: TGTGCCACCAGCAGAGAGGTACGGCGGGGGCCTCGGGCGAACACCGGGGAGCTGTTTTTT; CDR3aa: CATSREVRRGPRANTGELFF
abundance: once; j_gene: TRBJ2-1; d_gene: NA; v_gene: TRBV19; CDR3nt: TGTGCCAGTAACCAGCGATCATACAATGAGCAGTTCTTC; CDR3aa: CASNQRSYNEQFF
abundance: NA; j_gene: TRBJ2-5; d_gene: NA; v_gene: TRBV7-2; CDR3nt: TGTGCCAGCAGCCGTCCCGGGGAGACCCAGTACTTC; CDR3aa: CASSRPGETQYF
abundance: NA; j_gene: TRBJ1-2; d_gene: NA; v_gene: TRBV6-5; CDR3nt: TGTGCCAGCAGCCATCGTTCAGGGTTAAACTATGGCTACACCTTC; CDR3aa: CASSHRSGLNYGYTF
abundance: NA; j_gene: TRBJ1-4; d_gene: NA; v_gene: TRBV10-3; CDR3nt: TGTGCCATCAGGGGCAGCCCTAATGAAAAACTGTTTTTT; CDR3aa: CAIRGSPNEKLFF
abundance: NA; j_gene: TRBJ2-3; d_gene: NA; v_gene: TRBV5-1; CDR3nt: TGCGCCAGCAGCTTAACAGGAGATCGTCCAGATACGCAGTATTTT; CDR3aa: CASSLTGDRPDTQYF
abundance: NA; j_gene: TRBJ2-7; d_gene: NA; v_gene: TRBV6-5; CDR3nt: TGTGCCAGCAGCTCCGATGGCTCCCCGCAGTACTTC; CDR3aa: CASSSDGSPQYF
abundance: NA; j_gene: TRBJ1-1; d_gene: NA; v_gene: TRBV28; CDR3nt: TGTGCCAGCAGTTTATTAGGGGGACCCACTGAAGCTTTCTTT; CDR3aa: CASSLLGGPTEAFF
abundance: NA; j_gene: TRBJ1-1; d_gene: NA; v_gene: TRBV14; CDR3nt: TGTGCCAGCAGCCCTCTACGATTTACGGGGGACCTAAACACTGAAGCTTTCTTT; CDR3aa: CASSPLRFTGDLNTEAFF
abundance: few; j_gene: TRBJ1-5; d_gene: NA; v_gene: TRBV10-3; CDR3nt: TGTGCCATCAGTGGGGGGGTGAGCAATCAGCCCCAGCATTTT; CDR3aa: CAISGGVSNQPQHF
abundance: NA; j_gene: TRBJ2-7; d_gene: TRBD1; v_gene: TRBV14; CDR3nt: TGTGCCAGCAGCCCGTGGACAGGTTCCTACGAGCAGTACTTC; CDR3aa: CASSPWTGSYEQYF